A single T cell receptor (beta chain) is shown here with its context. Seattle patients were enrolled during active infection and followed longitudinally. The data originate from a study of blood T cell repertoires in COVID-19. In the study overall: Both acute and convalescent COVID-19 samples were obtained from the United States, Italy and Spain.

Libraries were prepared by immunoSEQ multiplex PCR; TCRdb keeps only in-frame clonotypes and omits some of them. In the table there are around 100,000 clones, roughly 90% of which are singletons. Germline CDR1 is SGDLS and CDR2 is YYNGEE. This CDR3 comprises 12 residues. With 5 bases clipped from V and 5 bases from J, the junction kept 1 base outside the gene matches. This chain uses TRBV9 with TRBJ2-7; 10 positions match TRBD1. The sequence derives from a man between 45 and 60 years old with COVID-19, enrolled during active disease. Sequencing was done on a sample of peripheral blood. The CDR3 spells CASRGTGDEQYF. The DNA of the CDR3 is TGTGCCAGCAGAGGGACAGGGGACGAGCAGTACTTC. Full variable domain (missing parts from reference TRBV9 and TRBJ2-7): DSGVTQTPKHLITATGQRVTLRCSPRSGDLSVYWYQQSLDQGLQFLIQYYNGEERAKGNILERFSAQQFPDLHSELNLSSLELGDSALYFCASRGTGDEQYFGPGTRLTVT.